Reported below is one TCR beta chain. V shed 2 bases and J shed 6 bases, with 9 bases lying between them. Germline V lookup: CDR1 MRHNA, CDR2 SNTAGT. There are 13 residues in the CDR3. Profiling relied on immunoSEQ multiplex PCR, and the TCRdb table lists in-frame clones only, not all of them. This repertoire shows about 50,000 clones, roughly nine tenths found once; its top ten account for around 0.3%. This record belongs to a study of siplizumab effects on memory and regulatory T cells. The sequenced sample was naive CD8+ T cells sorted from blood. The source is a human donor in good health. The chain employs TRBV6-4 and TRBJ2-3; D uncertain. Written as DNA, the CDR3 is TGTGCCAGCAGTGACGGAAAATGGGATACGCAGTATTTT. Encoded protein: CASSDGKWDTQYF.